Following are 19 T cell receptor beta chains from one sample sequenced in a study of spatial heterogeneity in lung cancer. Overall study findings and caveats: It was found that expanded intratumoral alpha and beta TCR counts tracked tumor mutation counts.

The sample's time point: sample taken at primary tumor resection. TCRdb re-called the 5' RACE reads with MiXCR, one entry per CDR3 protein. This table holds some 23,000 distinct CDR3 sequences, just under 9% found once. Their recognized antigens are unknown. This specimen consisted of lung tumor tissue, obtained at surgery. The receptors originated from a male donor with early-stage non-small cell lung cancer.

This clonotype showed up just a few times. This chain joins TRBV2 and TRBJ2-7; D call uncertain. This CDR3 spans 12 amino acids. Germline loops: CDR1 SNHLY, CDR2 FYNNEI. V was cut by 2 bases and J by 6 bases, with 8 bases left in between. The CDR3 loop reads CASSEPPLEQYF. CDR3 in DNA: TGTGCCAGCAGTGAACCCCCCCTCGAGCAGTACTTC.

This clonotype was counted at least ten times. The chain joins TRBV7-3 to TRBJ2-3; TRBD2 matches 12 bases. Losses at the gene ends were 5 bases for V and 4 bases for J; bases not matched to a gene: 10. This CDR3 comprises 17 residues. Germline V gene data show CDR1 as SGHTA and CDR2 as FQGTGA. The CDR3 sequence is CASSAGLAGGWADTQYF. Here the CDR3 DNA reads TGTGCCAGCAGCGCGGGACTAGCGGGCGGATGGGCAGATACGCAGTATTTT.

At least ten counts were recorded for this clonotype. V usage is TRBV29-1 and J usage is TRBJ1-1, with no clear D. The CDR3 consists of 13 residues. The germline V and J ends were trimmed by 5 bases and 0 bases, with 10 bases remaining between them. The germline CDR1 and CDR2 sequences are SQVTM and ANQGSEA. The CDR3 nucleotides are TGCAGCGTTAGTAGGGCGATGAACACTGAAGCTTTCTTT. This codes for CSVSRAMNTEAFF.

This clonotype was detected many times. The V and J genes are TRBV5-1 and TRBJ1-1, with D unclear. Trimming pared 1 base from V and 0 bases from J, leaving 10 bases between. From germline, CDR1 is SGHRS and CDR2 YFSETQ. This CDR3 comprises 15 residues. In DNA form, the CDR3 reads TGCGCCAGCAGCTTGAATGCCGGCCTGAACACTGAAGCTTTCTTT. Translated: CASSLNAGLNTEAFF. The full variable domain, completed using reference TRBV5-1 and TRBJ1-1, is KAGVTQTPRYLIKTRGQQVTLSCSPISGHRSVSWYQQTPGQGLQFLFEYFSETQRNKGNFPGRFSGRQFSNSRSEMNVSTLELGDSALYLCASSLNAGLNTEAFFGQGTRLTVV.

At least ten counts were recorded for this clonotype. The rearrangement uses TRBV6-2 or TRBV6-3 and TRBJ2-7; a possible D gene is TRBD1 (5 bases). This CDR3 has 14 amino acids. CDR1 and CDR2 (germline): MNHEY, SVGEGT. V lost 6 bases to trimming and J lost 4 bases, with 16 bases between them. The CDR3 nucleotides read TGTGCCAGCAGATCCCTACTTAGGGGTTACGAGCAGTACTTC. Its protein is CASRSLLRGYEQYF.

This clonotype showed up many times. V and J are TRBV28 and TRBJ2-4, with unresolved D. Trimming removed 5 bases at V and 3 bases at J, with 8 bases between. The germline V gene encodes CDR1 MDHEN and CDR2 SYDVKM. The CDR3 has 13 amino acids. For the CDR3, the DNA is TGTGCCAGCAGTCAAGGTGGCAAAAACATTCAGTACTTC. It translates to CASSQGGKNIQYF.

This rearrangement joins TRBV11-2 to TRBJ2-7; perhaps TRBD2 as D (6 bases). The V end lost 6 bases, the J end lost 3 bases, and 21 bases lay between the germline ends. CDR3 length: 16 amino acids. From germline, CDR1 is SGHAT and CDR2 FQNNGV. The CDR3, as DNA: TGTGCCAGCAGGACTAGAGGGCCCAATGTGGACTACGAGCAGTACTTC. Translated, it gives CASRTRGPNVDYEQYF.

There are many counts of this clonotype. The chain employs TRBV20-1 and TRBJ1-5; TRBD1 aligns across 12 bases. The CDR3 has 15 amino acids. Germline values: CDR1 DFQATT, CDR2 SNEGSKA (reference sequence). V was clipped by 1 base and J by 9 bases; unmatched bases: 7. In DNA form, the CDR3 reads TGCAGTGCTAGAGGCGGGACAGGGGGCATTTCGCCCCAGCATTTT. It yields the protein CSARGGTGGISPQHF.

This clonotype is medium-sized (0.01 to 0.1%). The chain is built from TRBV28 and TRBJ1-2; D is uncertain. Trimming removed 6 bases from V and 8 bases from J, with 10 bases in between. Germline V gene data show CDR1 as MDHEN and CDR2 as SYDVKM. The length of the CDR3 is 11 residues. As DNA, the CDR3 is TGTGCCAGCAGAGGGCTCGGCGGCTACACCTTC. Protein: CASRGLGGYTF.

The chain couples TRBV7-8 to TRBJ2-5; no definite D call. V gave up 3 bases and J gave up 5 bases, with 13 bases separating them. Per the germline V gene, CDR1 is SGHVS and CDR2 is FQNEAQ. This CDR3 spans 14 amino acids. The CDR3 spells CASSLSEAWETQYF. CDR3 DNA sequence: TGTGCCAGCAGCTTGTCCGAGGCCTGGGAGACCCAGTACTTC.

This clonotype appeared many times. The chain carries TRBV5-1 and TRBJ2-3; the D is unclear. The ends were cut back, 4 bases at V and 2 bases at J, with 2 bases in the middle. Germline loops: CDR1 SGHRS, CDR2 YFSETQ. The CDR3 contains 11 residues. DNA for the CDR3: TGCGCCAGCAGCCTCACAGATACGCAGTATTTT. Amino acids: CASSLTDTQYF. The whole variable domain, filled in from reference TRBV5-1 and TRBJ2-3, reads KAGVTQTPRYLIKTRGQQVTLSCSPISGHRSVSWYQQTPGQGLQFLFEYFSETQRNKGNFPGRFSGRQFSNSRSEMNVSTLELGDSALYLCASSLTDTQYFGPGTRLTVL.

This clonotype was found many times. The rearrangement joins TRBV13 to TRBJ2-1; no firm D call. The CDR3 contains 13 residues. Germline loops: CDR1 PRHDT, CDR2 FYEKMQ (reference sequence). The V end was cut by 6 bases, the J end by 4 bases, with 10 bases between. CDR3 bases: TGTGCCAGCAGGCTAAGTCCTTACAATGAGCAGTTCTTC. Amino acids: CASRLSPYNEQFF.

This clonotype was counted between two and nine times. J is TRBJ1-2 and V is TRBV7-9; 12 positions agree with TRBD1. V shed 8 bases and J 3 bases; nucleotides not matched to a gene: 4. Germline CDR1 SEHNR, CDR2 FQNEAQ (reference sequence). This CDR3 has 14 amino acids. The CDR3 reads CASGRDRGHYGYTF. CDR3 in DNA: TGTGCCAGCGGTCGGGACAGGGGGCACTATGGCTACACCTTC.

This clonotype was picked up many times. The chain couples TRBV6-5 to TRBJ1-6; D is ambiguous. The CDR3 runs to 16 residues. Trimming took 0 bases from V and 6 from J, leaving 12 bases between them. Germline V gene lookup returns CDR1 MNHEY and CDR2 SVGAGI. Here the CDR3 DNA reads TGTGCCAGCAGTTACTCGATCCAGAGAACTAATTCACCCCTCCACTTT. Translating it yields CASSYSIQRTNSPLHF.

The chain combines TRBV6-5 with TRBJ1-1; D is ambiguous. The V gene's germline CDR1 is MNHEY and CDR2 SVGAGI. The CDR3 loop spans 14 amino acids. Trimming removed 3 bases from V and 0 bases from J, with 8 bases in between. CDR3 nucleotides: TGTGCCAGCAGTTATTCCGCCGTGAACACTGAAGCTTTCTTT. It encodes CASSYSAVNTEAFF.

This clonotype has ten or more counts. The chain recombines TRBV4-2 with TRBJ1-1; no definite D call. The germline V gene encodes CDR1 LGHNA and CDR2 YNFKEQ. CDR3 length: 14 residues. The V gene lost 3 bases and the J gene lost 4 bases, with 12 bases spanning the gap. The CDR3 DNA sequence: TGTGCCAGCAGCCACGCGAGCCGGGGCACTGAAGCTTTCTTT. As protein: CASSHASRGTEAFF.

This clonotype was detected ten times or more. This chain connects TRBV5-1 to TRBJ2-3; TRBD2 aligns across 7 bases. This CDR3 comprises 14 residues. Germline-derived CDR1 and CDR2 are SGHRS and YFSETQ. J gave up 5 bases and V 5 bases, and 8 bases lay outside the gene matches. DNA of the CDR3: TGCGCCAGCAGTTCTGGACTAGAGGGAGATACGCAGTATTTT. This gives the protein CASSSGLEGDTQYF.

J is TRBJ1-4 and V is TRBV6-2 or TRBV6-3, with D maybe TRBD1 (6 bases). Germline-derived CDR1 and CDR2 are MNHEY and SVGEGT. The CDR3 loop spans 16 amino acids. V lost 5 bases to trimming and J lost 0 bases, with 13 bases between them. For the CDR3, the DNA is TGTGCCAGCAGTACAAGACAGGAGGCAACTAATGAAAAACTGTTTTTT. This codes for CASSTRQEATNEKLFF.

In its sample, this clonotype was seen many times. This chain uses TRBV28 with TRBJ2-1; weak D call: TRBD1 (6 bases). The germline CDR1 and CDR2 sequences are MDHEN and SYDVKM. This CDR3 spans 14 amino acids. V was cut by 2 bases and J by 8 bases, with 13 bases left in between. In DNA form, the CDR3 reads TGTGCCAGCAGTTTAGGGACACCGAGGTATGAGCAGTTCTTC. It is translated as CASSLGTPRYEQFF.